These 10 T cell receptor beta chains came from one sample sequenced in a study of early T cells in non-severe SARS-CoV-2 infection. TCRdb called the 5' RACE reads again in MiXCR, with one record for every CDR3 protein. The sample shows tens of thousands of distinct CDR3 sequences, 11% of them seen only once. The input for sequencing was whole blood, taken at baseline. Receptors originate from an adult who was a healthcare worker with PCR-confirmed SARS-CoV-2 infection or an uninfected control (not recorded which).

In its sample, this clonotype was seen once. V and J are TRBV11-2 and TRBJ1-2; unclear D gene. Germline V gene data show CDR1 as SGHAT and CDR2 as FQNNGV. V lost 1 base and J lost 7, with 7 bases in between. The CDR3 consists of 12 residues. In DNA form, the CDR3 reads TGTGCCAGCAGCTTAGGAGATCCTGGCTACACCTTC. It specifies CASSLGDPGYTF.

V and J are TRBV7-7 and TRBJ2-5, with unresolved D. Germline V gene data show CDR1 as SSHAT and CDR2 as FNYEAQ (reference sequence). CDR3 length: 13 amino acids. V gave up 3 bases and J gave up 5 bases, with 10 bases separating them. DNA for the CDR3: TGTGCCAGCAGCTTGACCCGTGGGGAGACCCAGTACTTC. Translating it yields CASSLTRGETQYF.

This clonotype was recorded at least ten times. The J gene is TRBJ2-1, the V gene TRBV29-1; D perhaps matches TRBD1 (6 bases). CDR1 is SQVTM and CDR2 is ANQGSEA in the germline V gene. Trimming took 3 bases from V and 4 from J, leaving 13 bases between them. The CDR3 has 14 residues. The CDR3: CSVDAGAPYNEQFF. The CDR3 coding sequence is TGCAGCGTTGATGCAGGGGCTCCTTACAATGAGCAGTTCTTC.

This clonotype was seen a handful of times. The gene calls are TRBV5-6 and TRBJ1-5; D unclear. This CDR3 region has 15 residues. The V gene lost 5 bases and the J gene lost 6 bases, with 18 bases spanning the gap. Per the germline V gene, CDR1 is SGHDT and CDR2 is YYEEEE. Here the CDR3 reads CASSLQMVTSQPQHF. In DNA, the CDR3 is TGTGCCAGCAGTTTACAGATGGTGACTTCTCAGCCCCAGCATTTT. Using reference TRBV5-6 and TRBJ1-5 for the parts outside the CDR3, the full variable domain is DAGVTQSPTHLIKTRGQQVTLRCSPKSGHDTVSWYQQALGQGPQFIFQYYEEEERQRGNFPDRFSGHQFPNYSSELNVNALLLGDSALYLCASSLQMVTSQPQHFGDGTRLSIL.

This clonotype was counted between two and nine times. The genes are TRBV6-6 and TRBJ2-5; 12 nucleotides agree with TRBD2. V trimming: 6 bases; J trimming: 0 bases; junction bases outside the gene matches: 2. The CDR3 contains 15 residues. The V gene's germline CDR1 is MNHNY and CDR2 SVGAGI (reference sequence). CDR3 residues: CASRSSGGDQETQYF. CDR3 sequence (DNA): TGTGCCAGCAGGTCTAGCGGGGGGGACCAAGAGACCCAGTACTTC.

The V call is TRBV5-1, the J call TRBJ1-1; TRBD1 is a possible D gene (6 bases). Germline V gives CDR1 SGHRS, CDR2 YFSETQ. CDR3 size: 14 residues. V lost 2 bases and J 4 bases, leaving 12 bases between the germline ends. CDR3 sequence (DNA): TGCGCCAGCAGCTTTAATTACAGGGCCACTGAAGCTTTCTTT. Translated: CASSFNYRATEAFF. Based on the CDR3 plus reference TRBV5-1 and TRBJ1-1, the full variable domain is KAGVTQTPRYLIKTRGQQVTLSCSPISGHRSVSWYQQTPGQGLQFLFEYFSETQRNKGNFPGRFSGRQFSNSRSEMNVSTLELGDSALYLCASSFNYRATEAFFGQGTRLTVV.

The chain carries TRBV11-1 and TRBJ2-2; D not certain. CDR1 SGHAT and CDR2 FQDESV come from the germline V gene (reference sequence). This CDR3 contains 13 residues. V gave up 2 bases and J gave up 6 bases, with 7 bases separating them. The CDR3 sequence is CASSLRAAGELFF. As DNA, the CDR3 is TGTGCCAGCAGCTTAAGGGCTGCCGGGGAGCTGTTTTTT.

At least ten counts were recorded for this clonotype. This chain links TRBV27 with TRBJ2-3, with 10 positions matching TRBD1. This CDR3 is built from 17 residues. The V gene end was trimmed by 5 bases and the J gene end by 4 bases; junction bases not matched to a gene: 12. Looked up from germline, CDR1 is MNHEY and CDR2 is SMNVEV (reference sequence). The CDR3 coding sequence is TGTGCCAGCAGTGCCTTTCCGGGACAGGGGAGATCAGATACGCAGTATTTT. Translating it yields CASSAFPGQGRSDTQYF.

There are many counts of this clonotype. V gene TRBV5-1 combines with J gene TRBJ2-5, with 7 positions matching TRBD1. From germline, CDR1 is SGHRS and CDR2 YFSETQ. The CDR3 sequence is 15 residues long. The J segment lost 0 bases and the V segment lost 4 bases, leaving 6 bases of the junction unmatched. The DNA of the CDR3 is TGCGCCAGCAGCGCTGAGACAGGGTACCAAGAGACCCAGTACTTC. It specifies CASSAETGYQETQYF.

The chain employs TRBV29-1 and TRBJ2-7; 9 bases fit TRBD1. J was trimmed by 6 bases and V by 4 bases; bases with no gene match: 7. CDR1 SQVTM and CDR2 ANQGSEA come from the germline V gene. CDR3 length: 13 residues. The CDR3 nucleotides are TGCAGCGTTGGGAAGGGACAGGGAGGCGAGCAGTACTTC. Translation gives CSVGKGQGGEQYF.